This T cell receptor (beta chain) stems from a study of cytomegalovirus exposure and HLA in healthy donors. Overall study results and limits: Researchers reported in a later analysis that a missense DCLRE1C variant was tied to TCR beta V- and J-gene trimming. Sequences of the TCR beta chain were said to predict the HLA-A and HLA-B alleles of most subjects accurately. In all likelihood, a cluster of highly shared sequence variants was a sequencing artifact.

The PCR had 60 Vbeta and 13 Jbeta primers. The assay was immunoSEQ multiplex PCR, and TCRdb's table has in-frame clones only and misses some. The sample lists 100,000 to 150,000 clones, 70% to 80% occurring once. As to this clone: What it binds is unknown.

Germline V gene sequence: CDR1 MGHDK, CDR2 SYGVNS. V lost 1 base and J 5 bases, leaving 8 bases between the germline ends. CDR3 length: 13 residues. Sample: PBMCs. The chain combines TRBV25-1 with TRBJ2-5; the D gene is possibly TRBD2 (6 bases). This clonotype was obtained from a man between 45 and 60 years old in good health and CMV-seronegative. The CDR3 DNA reads as TGTGCCAGCAGTGAATGGGGGGTGGAGACCCAGTACTTC. This codes for CASSEWGVETQYF.